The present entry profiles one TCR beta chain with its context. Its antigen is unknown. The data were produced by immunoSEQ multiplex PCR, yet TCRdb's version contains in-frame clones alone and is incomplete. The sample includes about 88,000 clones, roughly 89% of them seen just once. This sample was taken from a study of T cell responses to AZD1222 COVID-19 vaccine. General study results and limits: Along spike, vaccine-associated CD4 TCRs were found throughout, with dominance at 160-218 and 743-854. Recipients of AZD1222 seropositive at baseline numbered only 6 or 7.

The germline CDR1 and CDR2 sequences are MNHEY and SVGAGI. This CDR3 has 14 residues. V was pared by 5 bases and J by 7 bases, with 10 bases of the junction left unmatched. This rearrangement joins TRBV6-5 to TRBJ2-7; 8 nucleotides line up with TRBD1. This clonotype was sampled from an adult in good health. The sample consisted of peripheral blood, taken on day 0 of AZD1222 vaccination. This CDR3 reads CASSTGTGSGEQYF. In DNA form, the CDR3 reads TGTGCCAGCAGTACTGGGACAGGTTCAGGAGAGCAGTACTTC.